This entry lists 17 T cell receptor beta chains sequenced from one sample in a study of CD4+ T cells in melanoma. Profiling relied on immunoSEQ multiplex PCR, and the TCRdb table lists in-frame clones only, not all of them. The data contain 8,000 to 10,000 clones, about two thirds of them seen just once; the ten biggest clones take up 24%. Material: tumor tissue. The receptor set was obtained from a human donor with melanoma.

This clone is medium-sized within its sample. This chain uses TRBV5-1 with TRBJ2-1; D gene uncertain. The CDR3 spans 12 residues. Germline V lookup: CDR1 SGHRS, CDR2 YFSETQ. Trimming left V 1 base short and J 5 bases short, with 4 bases between. The CDR3 nucleotides read TGCGCCAGCAGCTTGACCAACAATGAGCAGTTCTTC. Translating it yields CASSLTNNEQFF. Complete variable domain (other parts from reference TRBV5-1 and TRBJ2-1): KAGVTQTPRYLIKTRGQQVTLSCSPISGHRSVSWYQQTPGQGLQFLFEYFSETQRNKGNFPGRFSGRQFSNSRSEMNVSTLELGDSALYLCASSLTNNEQFFGPGTRLTVL.

The rearrangement joins TRBV12-5 to TRBJ2-5, with D perhaps being TRBD1 or TRBD2 (5 bases each). Trimming took 1 base from V and 5 from J, leaving 23 bases between them. In germline, CDR1 is LGHNT, CDR2 FRNRAP. There are 18 residues in the CDR3. CDR3 nucleotides: TGTGCTAGTGGTTTGGGCCGGGACCTAAGACGGGGCTCGGAGACCCAGTACTTC. Its translation is CASGLGRDLRRGSETQYF.

The chain links TRBV18 to TRBJ1-4; TRBD1 aligns across 10 bases. With V trimmed by 6 bases and J by 13 bases, 14 bases remained unmatched. CDR1 KGHSH and CDR2 LQKENI come from the germline V gene. CDR3 length: 15 residues. CDR3: CASSPGQGGIKGLFF. The CDR3 DNA follows: TGTGCCAGCTCTCCTGGACAGGGGGGCATCAAGGGACTGTTTTTT.

J is TRBJ2-3 and V is TRBV5-1, with 10 bases lining up with TRBD2. The CDR3 contains 18 residues. J was trimmed by 3 bases and V by 5 bases; bases with no gene match: 15. Germline CDR1 SGHRS, CDR2 YFSETQ. This CDR3 is CASSIGFSGLAFTDTQYF. CDR3 in DNA: TGCGCCAGCAGTATTGGCTTTTCGGGACTAGCGTTTACAGATACGCAGTATTTT.

As for this clone: Relative to the germline gene, one junction end is altered; a read error may explain this. J is TRBJ2-3 and V is TRBV7-6; TRBD2 agrees at 10 bases. CDR1 SGHVS and CDR2 FNYEAQ come from the germline V gene. This CDR3 has 13 residues. The CDR3 is CASSGGGTDTQYF. CDR3 bases: TGTGCTAGCAGCGGGGGGGGCACAGATACGCAGTATTTT.

This chain joins TRBV15 and TRBJ2-3, with D tentatively TRBD1 or TRBD2 (5 bases each). Trimming left V 1 base short and J 9 bases short, with 8 bases between. Germline V gene sequence: CDR1 LNHNV, CDR2 YYDKDF (reference sequence). This CDR3 comprises 12 residues. The CDR3 sequence: CATSRVGVTQYF. In DNA, the CDR3 is TGTGCCACCAGCAGAGTGGGGGTAACGCAGTATTTT.

Here the CDR3 DNA reads TGCAGCGTTGGGGCCCTATACGAGCAGTACTTC. It yields the protein CSVGALYEQYF. The rearrangement uses TRBV29-1 and TRBJ2-7; D gene uncertain. CDR1 is SQVTM, CDR2 ANQGSEA, per germline. The CDR3 runs to 11 residues. V was cut by 4 bases and J by 4 bases, with 8 bases left in between.

The V gene is TRBV5-5, the J gene TRBJ1-2; unclear D gene. CDR3 length: 16 amino acids. CDR1 and CDR2 (germline): SGHKS, YYEKEE (reference sequence). Trimming left V 0 bases short and J 3 bases short, with 15 bases between. The chain's CDR3 is CASSLDSAGRHYGYTF. The CDR3 region has the DNA TGTGCCAGCAGCTTGGACAGCGCTGGCAGACACTATGGCTACACCTTC.

V and J are TRBV10-3 and TRBJ2-1; 9 nucleotides line up with TRBD2. Germline-derived CDR1 and CDR2 are ENHRY and SYGVKD. V shed 3 bases, J shed 7 bases, and the junction held 10 bases outside the gene matches. The CDR3 runs 16 residues. The chain's CDR3 is CAISDGMRGGPNEQFF. For the CDR3, the DNA is TGTGCCATCAGTGATGGTATGCGGGGGGGCCCGAATGAGCAGTTCTTC.

The chain carries TRBV10-2 and TRBJ1-2; unclear D gene. The CDR3 consists of 12 residues. The V end was cut by 2 bases, the J end by 2 bases, with 3 bases between. CDR1 WSHSY and CDR2 SAAADI come from the germline V gene. The chain's CDR3 is CASSEDNYGYTF. In DNA form, the CDR3 reads TGCGCCAGCAGTGAGGACAACTATGGCTACACCTTC.

This clone turned up a few times. The chain joins TRBV5-6 to TRBJ1-2; 9 nucleotides align to TRBD1. With 1 base clipped from V and 3 bases from J, the junction kept 7 bases outside the gene matches. CDR1 is SGHDT and CDR2 is YYEEEE in the germline V gene. This CDR3 region has 16 residues. For the CDR3, the DNA is TGTGCCAGCAGCTTGTTACAGGGGGCGCGGTACTATGGCTACACCTTC. Amino acid sequence: CASSLLQGARYYGYTF.

About this clone itself: Other DNA sequences in the sample encode the same CDR3. The chain has TRBV5-1 and TRBJ2-3, with no clear D. The V end was cut by 6 bases, the J end by 1 base, with 3 bases between. Germline V gene data show CDR1 as SGHRS and CDR2 as YFSETQ. This CDR3 contains 11 residues. DNA of the CDR3: TGCGCCAGCAAAGGCACAGATACGCAGTATTTT. Its translation: CASKGTDTQYF.

The chain carries TRBV7-9 and TRBJ1-1; D may be TRBD1 (5 bases). The germline CDR1 and CDR2 sequences are SEHNR and FQNEAQ (reference sequence). The V end was cut by 4 bases, the J end by 6 bases, with 9 bases between. The CDR3 is 12 residues long. The CDR3 reads CASSYPGSEAFF. DNA of the CDR3: TGTGCCAGCAGCTACCCAGGGTCTGAAGCTTTCTTT. Filled out from reference TRBV7-9 and TRBJ1-1, the complete variable domain reads DTGVSQNPRHKITKRGQNVTFRCDPISEHNRLYWYRQTLGQGPEFLTYFQNEAQLEKSRLLSDRFSAERPKGSFSTLEIQRTEQGDSAMYLCASSYPGSEAFFGQGTRLTVV.

This clone ranks as large (0.1 to 1%). The chain uses TRBV2 and TRBJ1-3; tentatively, D is TRBD1 (5 bases). V was trimmed by 6 bases and J by 1 base, leaving 16 bases between them. This CDR3 is built from 16 residues. Looked up from germline, CDR1 is SNHLY and CDR2 is FYNNEI. The CDR3 nucleotides are TGTGCCAGCAGCTTTAGGGGTCCCCTATCTGGAAACACCATATATTTT. Encoded protein: CASSFRGPLSGNTIYF.

A single count supports this clone. A junction end diverges from the germline sequence, so it may reflect a read error. The chain links TRBV6-6 to TRBJ1-3; TRBD1 might be the D (6 bases). CDR1 is MNHNY, CDR2 SVGAGI, per germline (reference sequence). The CDR3 runs 12 residues. As DNA, the CDR3 is TGTGCCGGCAGGGACACAGGAAACACCATATATTTT. This gives the protein CAGRDTGNTIYF.

V is TRBV7-8 and J is TRBJ2-3, with 8 bases aligning to TRBD1. With V trimmed by 4 bases and J by 3 bases, 6 bases remained unmatched. This CDR3 has 15 residues. Germline values: CDR1 SGHVS, CDR2 FQNEAQ. CDR3 residues: CASSSRQGWTDTQYF. In DNA form, the CDR3 reads TGTGCCAGCAGCTCCCGACAGGGGTGGACAGATACGCAGTATTTT.

The chain recombines TRBV27 with TRBJ2-5; 10 bases agree with TRBD1. J lost 7 bases, V lost 2 bases, and 7 bases had no gene match. The CDR3 runs 15 residues. CDR1 is MNHEY, CDR2 SMNVEV, per germline (reference sequence). The CDR3 bases are TGTGCCAGCAGTTTAACGGGACAGGGGCGGTGGACCCAGTACTTC. Protein: CASSLTGQGRWTQYF.